The rows below give T cell receptor beta chains drawn from one sample of a study of regulatory T cells in long-lasting Graves disease. In TCRdb, the multiplex PCR reads were re-called with MiXCR into one record per CDR3 protein. This sample has around 470,000 distinct CDR3 sequences, with 12% to 15% found just once. The same sample was also used in a study of T cells in Graves' hyperthyroidism and ophthalmopathy.

Material: peripheral blood mononuclear cells (PBMCs), obtained at new diagnosis, from a patient treated with antithyroid drugs. Receptors were obtained from a woman aged 50 to 60 with Graves disease. Each CDR3 is given with its conserved first and last residue. Fields, in order: V gene, clone size, D gene, J gene, CDR3 protein, CDR3 DNA. D genes are given only for firm matches. A clone size is listed for some rows: how often the clone was seen (once, few, many), or a class if it is expanded.

v_call: TRBV20-1
clone_size: many
d_call: TRBD2
j_call: TRBJ2-7
cdr3_aa: CSASPSGSDAYEQYF
cdr3_nt: TGCAGTGCTAGCCCTAGCGGGAGCGACGCCTACGAGCAGTACTTC

v_call: TRBV6-5
clone_size: -
d_call: -
j_call: TRBJ2-3
cdr3_aa: CASSYSKFSTDTQYF
cdr3_nt: TGTGCCAGCAGTTACTCGAAATTTAGCACAGATACGCAGTATTTT

v_call: TRBV18
clone_size: -
d_call: -
j_call: TRBJ2-1
cdr3_aa: CASSPQRERDEQFF
cdr3_nt: TGTGCCAGCTCACCACAACGGGAGAGAGATGAGCAGTTCTTC

v_call: TRBV10-3
clone_size: few
d_call: TRBD2
j_call: TRBJ2-1
cdr3_aa: CAISEGRESANEQFF
cdr3_nt: TGTGCCATCAGTGAAGGGCGGGAGAGCGCCAATGAGCAGTTCTTC

v_call: TRBV4-2
clone_size: few
d_call: -
j_call: TRBJ1-5
cdr3_aa: CASSQVTGRGQPQHF
cdr3_nt: TGTGCCAGCAGCCAAGTAACAGGTCGGGGTCAGCCCCAGCATTTT

v_call: TRBV5-4
clone_size: -
d_call: TRBD1
j_call: TRBJ1-4
cdr3_aa: CASSSETGGNEKLFF
cdr3_nt: TGTGCCAGCAGCTCTGAGACAGGGGGGAATGAAAAACTGTTTTTT

v_call: TRBV24-1
clone_size: many
d_call: -
j_call: TRBJ2-1
cdr3_aa: CATSARFRDEQFF
cdr3_nt: TGTGCCACCAGTGCACGCTTTCGGGATGAGCAGTTCTTC

v_call: TRBV5-1
clone_size: many
d_call: TRBD1
j_call: TRBJ1-1
cdr3_aa: CASSPGTGETEAFF
cdr3_nt: TGCGCCAGCAGCCCTGGGACAGGGGAGACTGAAGCTTTCTTT

v_call: TRBV28
clone_size: many
d_call: -
j_call: TRBJ1-1
cdr3_aa: CATVVWTNTEAFF
cdr3_nt: TGTGCCACAGTCGTGTGGACTAACACTGAAGCTTTCTTT

v_call: TRBV6-1
clone_size: many
d_call: -
j_call: TRBJ2-7
cdr3_aa: CASSASGALGYEQYF
cdr3_nt: TGTGCCAGCAGTGCGTCAGGGGCACTGGGCTACGAGCAGTACTTC

v_call: TRBV2
clone_size: few
d_call: TRBD1
j_call: TRBJ1-1
cdr3_aa: CASRPGTVGEAFF
cdr3_nt: TGTGCCAGCAGGCCCGGGACAGTCGGGGAAGCTTTCTTT